The clone carrying this T cell receptor beta chain appeared a single time. In the original analysis: Amplifying reference gene primers gave estimates of nucleated cell counts. The assay was immunoSEQ multiplex PCR, and TCRdb's table has in-frame clones only and misses some. The V and J calls and the clone size are those of that table, but D and trimming were determined from the DNA. The sample records 100,000 to 150,000 clones, approximately 90% being singletons. This sample was included in a study of blood T cell repertoires in COVID-19. Turning to the study itself: Samples came from the United States, Italy and Spain, spanning acute and convalescent COVID-19. Nucleic acid was either cDNA or gDNA, and it came from T cells, B-cell-depleted T cells, or PBMCs.

This CDR3 comprises 11 residues. Per the germline V gene, CDR1 is MDHEN and CDR2 is SYDVKM. V was cut by 7 bases and J by 9 bases, with 10 bases left in between. This clonotype originated in a man aged 50 to 60 with active or convalescent COVID-19. The rearrangement links TRBV28 to TRBJ2-4; weak D call: TRBD1 (6 bases). What was sequenced was peripheral blood. The CDR3 coding sequence is TGTGCCAGCACGAAGGGGGTCATTCAGTACTTC. Protein product: CASTKGVIQYF.